This T cell receptor (beta chain) was captured in a study of cytotoxic CD8 clonotypes in ibrutinib-treated CLL. Repertoires were generated with immunoSEQ multiplex PCR, while TCRdb's copy carries only in-frame clones and drops some. The table lists about 80,000 clones, 70% to 80% of them singletons. Germline V lookup: CDR1 LNHDA, CDR2 SQIVND (reference sequence). The CDR3 is 13 amino acids. Trimming left V 4 bases short and J 6 bases short, with 9 bases between. Sample: PBMCs, taken after 12 months of ibrutinib treatment. This receptor was obtained from a human donor with chronic lymphocytic leukemia. V usage is TRBV19 and J usage is TRBJ2-2; D not certain. CDR3 in amino acids: CASSTRQAGELFF. CDR3 sequence (DNA): TGTGCCAGTAGTACCCGACAAGCCGGGGAGCTGTTTTTT.